These 14 T cell receptor beta chains came from one sample sequenced in a study of human T cells and chemical hapten exposure. The library gave individual cDNA molecules unique molecular identifiers. MiXCR was run by TCRdb on the reads, yielding one entry per CDR3 protein. The repertoire holds over 1,500 distinct CDR3 sequences, approximately 53% seen once, with around 3.8% in the top ten. Stated treatment: therapeutic diphenylcyclopropenone sensitization with weekly scalp DPC. The input for sequencing was whole blood, taken before DPC sensitization or 2, 6, or about 24 weeks after (not recorded which). Receptors originate from an adult with alopecia areata. Some clones in this sample may be carry-over from other donors' samples. This table probably holds off-target reads from a library built for another chain.

The chain combines TRBV5-1 with TRBJ2-6; 9 positions match TRBD1. J was trimmed by 3 bases and V by 3 bases; bases with no gene match: 4. Germline V lookup: CDR1 SGHRS, CDR2 YFSETQ. CDR3 size: 16 residues. The CDR3 protein is CASSWDRASGANVLTF. The DNA of the CDR3 is TGCGCCAGCAGCTGGGACAGGGCGAGTGGGGCCAACGTCCTGACTTTC.

V gene TRBV3-1 combines with J gene TRBJ2-3, with D perhaps TRBD1 (6 bases). Deletions cut 5 bases from V and 5 bases from J, with 14 bases between. CDR3 length: 14 amino acids. CDR1 and CDR2 from the germline V gene are LGHDT and YNNKEL (reference sequence). The CDR3 coding sequence is TGTGCCAGCAGCTCATGGAACAGGGTAGATACGCAGTATTTT. Its translation is CASSSWNRVDTQYF.

This clonotype turned up a few times. V usage is TRBV12-3 or TRBV12-4 and J usage is TRBJ2-7; 8 bases align to TRBD1. This CDR3 is built from 16 residues. After removal of 5 bases from V and 0 bases from J, the junction contained 9 bases not matched to a gene. CDR3 region: CASSPPGTGSSYEQYF. The CDR3 bases are TGTGCCAGCAGTCCCCCGGGGACAGGTAGCTCCTACGAGCAGTACTTC.

The chain carries TRBV9 and TRBJ2-3, with D unclear. V gave up 3 bases and J gave up 6 bases, with 5 bases separating them. This CDR3 is 11 amino acids long. CDR1 is SGDLS and CDR2 is YYNGEE in the germline V gene. CDR3 amino acids: CASSARDTQYF. CDR3 DNA sequence: TGTGCCAGCAGCGCCCGCGATACGCAGTATTTT.

This clonotype has only a few counts. The genes are TRBV11-2 and TRBJ1-3; D call uncertain. This CDR3 comprises 14 residues. Germline V gene lookup returns CDR1 SGHAT and CDR2 FQNNGV. The germline V and J ends were trimmed by 4 bases and 0 bases, with 7 bases remaining between them. The CDR3 region is CASSSSSSGNTIYF. The DNA for the CDR3 is TGTGCCAGCAGCTCCAGTTCCTCTGGAAACACCATATATTTT.

The rearrangement uses TRBV2 and TRBJ2-7; 8 nucleotides match TRBD2. This CDR3 contains 14 residues. After removal of 6 bases from V and 6 bases from J, the junction contained 10 bases not matched to a gene. Germline V gene lookup returns CDR1 SNHLY and CDR2 FYNNEI. CDR3 region: CASRPDGGAREQYF. The CDR3 nucleotides are TGTGCCAGCAGGCCCGACGGGGGGGCCCGCGAGCAGTACTTC.

The chain carries TRBV5-4 and TRBJ2-1, with 9 positions matching TRBD2. V was pared by 7 bases and J by 0 bases, with 5 bases of the junction left unmatched. This CDR3 is 15 amino acids long. Germline V gene data show CDR1 as SGHNT and CDR2 as YYREEE (reference sequence). The CDR3, as DNA: TGTGCCAGCGGATTGCGGGGGGGCTCCTACAATGAGCAGTTCTTC. Its translation: CASGLRGGSYNEQFF.

The chain has TRBV12-3 or TRBV12-4 and TRBJ2-2; possibly TRBD1 for D (5 bases). This CDR3 contains 16 residues. V was trimmed by 2 bases and J by 1 base, leaving 11 bases between them. The CDR3, as DNA: TGTGCCAGCAGTTTACGGGCAGGGCGGAACACCGGGGAGCTGTTTTTT. This translates into CASSLRAGRNTGELFF.

The J gene is TRBJ2-3, the V gene TRBV7-9; D not certain. CDR3 length: 13 amino acids. CDR1 is SEHNR and CDR2 is FQNEAQ in the germline V gene (reference sequence). Trimming removed 4 bases at V and 4 bases at J, with 9 bases between. In DNA, the CDR3 is TGTGCCAGCAGCTCCCATTTCGCAGATACGCAGTATTTT. Translating gives CASSSHFADTQYF.

The rearrangement links TRBV24-1 to TRBJ2-2; 9 bases map to TRBD1. V was clipped by 4 bases and J by 5 bases; unmatched bases: 13. Germline V gene data show CDR1 as KGHDR and CDR2 as SFDVKD. This CDR3 has 18 residues. Here the CDR3 DNA reads TGTGCCACCAGTGACCCCACCCTGACAGGGGGTGGGACCGGGGAGCTGTTTTTT. Translating it yields CATSDPTLTGGGTGELFF.

V and J are TRBV29-1 and TRBJ2-7, with 7 positions matching TRBD1. Germline lookup yields CDR1 SQVTM and CDR2 ANQGSEA. There are 14 residues in the CDR3. V lost 4 bases and J lost 3; bases outside the gene matches: 9. The CDR3 sequence: CSVAVGAGGYEQYF. The DNA for the CDR3 is TGCAGCGTTGCGGTCGGGGCAGGGGGCTACGAGCAGTACTTC.

V gene TRBV7-3 combines with J gene TRBJ2-1; TRBD1 might be the D (6 bases). CDR3 length: 12 residues. V dropped 8 bases and J dropped 13 bases, with 18 bases sitting between them. Germline V gene sequence: CDR1 SGHTA, CDR2 FQGTGA. This chain's CDR3 is CASGDRQEVQFF. The CDR3 bases are TGTGCCAGCGGGGACCGACAGGAGGTTCAGTTCTTC.

The chain couples TRBV7-9 to TRBJ2-7; 9 positions match TRBD2. V shed 5 bases and J 4 bases; nucleotides not matched to a gene: 12. Germline values: CDR1 SEHNR, CDR2 FQNEAQ (reference sequence). The CDR3 length is 16 residues. The CDR3 loop is CASSPPPIAGVYEQYF. The DNA for the CDR3 is TGTGCCAGCAGCCCCCCACCTATAGCGGGGGTTTACGAGCAGTACTTC.

This clonotype was seen more than once but under ten times. J is TRBJ1-6 and V is TRBV5-1; D not certain. The CDR3 extends over 12 amino acids. V gave up 6 bases and J gave up 7 bases, with 8 bases separating them. CDR1 and CDR2 (germline): SGHRS, YFSETQ. This CDR3 is CASNEQNSPLHF. In DNA, the CDR3 is TGCGCCAGCAACGAGCAGAATTCACCCCTCCACTTT. Filled out from reference TRBV5-1 and TRBJ1-6, the complete variable domain reads KAGVTQTPRYLIKTRGQQVTLSCSPISGHRSVSWYQQTPGQGLQFLFEYFSETQRNKGNFPGRFSGRQFSNSRSEMNVSTLELGDSALYLCASNEQNSPLHFGNGTRLTVT.